The T cell receptor beta chain under discussion was sequenced for a study of PD-1 blockade in classical Hodgkin lymphoma. Germline V gene data show CDR1 as MGHRA and CDR2 as YSYEKL. V was clipped by 1 base and J by 5 bases, with 12 bases between them. The CDR3 is 15 amino acids. All patients relapsed after autologous stem cell transplantation, and brentuximab vedotin exposure varied. Study conclusions and caveats: Sources of repertoire differences remain undefined, possibly disease activity or prior therapy.

Only in-frame clones appear in the TCRdb table, and some are missing; sequencing was by immunoSEQ multiplex PCR. The sample yields 70,000 or so clones, about 92% seen once. A single count supports this clone. What it recognizes is unknown. The rearrangement uses TRBV4-1 and TRBJ1-5; D is perhaps TRBD1 (6 bases). The sample consisted of peripheral blood mononuclear cells (PBMCs), taken at baseline. The clonotype comes from a human donor with classical Hodgkin lymphoma. The CDR3 spells CASSQGHRVDQPQHF. The CDR3 DNA follows: TGCGCCAGCAGCCAAGGACACAGGGTCGATCAGCCCCAGCATTTT.